The 9 T cell receptor beta chains presented below share a single source sample, sequenced in a study of preoperative IRX-2 immunotherapy in early breast cancer. Profiling relied on immunoSEQ multiplex PCR, and the TCRdb table lists in-frame clones only, not all of them. This sample has 60,000 or so clones, with roughly 95% found just once. The treatment: preoperative locoregional IRX-2 cytokine immunotherapy. The sample was gathered from a patient treated with IRX-2 immunotherapy. Every receptor here comes from a human donor with breast cancer.

V is TRBV7-2 and J is TRBJ2-5, with 9 bases fitting TRBD2. The J call may be in error: the DNA end matches TRBJ2-7 better. Germline lookup yields CDR1 SGHTA and CDR2 FQGNSA. The CDR3 contains 19 residues. CDR3 residues: CASSLTSGFSQVSSYEQYF. The DNA of the CDR3 is TGTGCCAGCAGCTTAACTAGCGGGTTTTCCCAGGTTAGCTCCTACGAGCAGTACTTC.

J is TRBJ1-2 and V is TRBV27, with D perhaps TRBD1 (6 bases). Trimming removed 2 bases from V and 8 bases from J, with 12 bases in between. From germline, CDR1 is MNHEY and CDR2 SMNVEV (reference sequence). The CDR3 consists of 13 residues. CDR3 region: CASSLNRVNGYTF. The CDR3 bases are TGTGCCAGCAGTTTAAACAGGGTAAACGGCTACACCTTC.

This chain joins TRBV4-2 and TRBJ1-1; no clear D gene. The V and J ends lost 0 bases and 0 bases respectively, with 8 bases between them. CDR1 and CDR2 from the germline V gene are LGHNA and YNFKEQ. The CDR3 has 15 residues. The CDR3 protein is CASSQDSRLNTEAFF. DNA for the CDR3: TGTGCCAGCAGCCAAGATTCTCGGCTGAACACTGAAGCTTTCTTT.

The chain employs TRBV27 and TRBJ1-5, with 10 positions matching TRBD1. The V and J ends lost 3 bases and 4 bases, in that order; junction bases with no gene match: 3. CDR1 is MNHEY and CDR2 is SMNVEV in the germline V gene (reference sequence). The CDR3 has 15 amino acids. CDR3 in amino acids: CASSFKGQGNQPQHF. The CDR3 nucleotides read TGTGCCAGCAGTTTTAAGGGACAGGGGAATCAGCCCCAGCATTTT.

The chain carries TRBV4-2 and TRBJ1-4; no definite D call. Trimming stripped 1 base from V and 8 bases from J, with 11 bases between. Germline V CDR1 and CDR2: LGHNA, YNFKEQ. The CDR3 covers 14 residues. As DNA, the CDR3 is TGTGCCAGCAGCCAAGTCTTCGCGATAGAAAAACTGTTTTTT. Amino acids: CASSQVFAIEKLFF.

The chain carries TRBV4-3 and TRBJ1-2, with D unresolved. The CDR3 loop spans 14 amino acids. Trimming shortened V by 0 bases and J by 3 bases, and 8 bases separated the two germline ends. From germline, CDR1 is LGHNA and CDR2 YSLEER. The CDR3 reads CASSQDKDDYGYTF. In DNA form, the CDR3 reads TGCGCCAGCAGCCAAGATAAAGATGACTATGGCTACACCTTC.

J is TRBJ1-3 and V is TRBV6-1; the D gene is possibly TRBD1 (6 bases). CDR1 and CDR2 (germline): MNHNS, SASEGT. This CDR3 region has 18 residues. Trimming cost V 4 bases and J 8 bases, with 27 bases left between them. The CDR3 nucleotides are TGTGCCAGCAGTGCATCACGTTTAAGACAGGACATTCTGGACACCATATATTTT. The encoded protein is CASSASRLRQDILDTIYF.

The chain has TRBV7-9 and TRBJ2-6; the D is unclear. In germline, CDR1 is SEHNR, CDR2 FQNEAQ (reference sequence). V lost 9 bases, J lost 1 base, and 10 bases lay in between. The CDR3 covers 14 residues. The chain's CDR3 is CASHGVSGANVLTF. The CDR3 DNA reads as TGTGCCAGTCACGGAGTTTCTGGGGCCAACGTCCTGACTTTC. The full variable domain, in which reference TRBV7-9 and TRBJ2-6 provide the parts outside the CDR3, is DTGVSQNPRHKITKRGQNVTFRCDPISEHNRLYWYRQTLGQGPEFLTYFQNEAQLEKSRLLSDRFSAERPKGSFSTLEIQRTEQGDSAMYLCASHGVSGANVLTFGAGSRLTVL.

This chain joins TRBV11-1 and TRBJ2-1; D might be TRBD1 (5 bases). V shed 3 bases and J shed 2 bases, with 8 bases lying between them. This CDR3 has 14 residues. The germline CDR1 and CDR2 sequences are SGHAT and FQDESV (reference sequence). CDR3 residues: CASSFGRAYNEQFF. The CDR3 DNA is TGTGCCAGCAGCTTTGGCAGGGCCTACAATGAGCAGTTCTTC.